This T cell receptor beta chain was recorded in a study of cytomegalovirus exposure and HLA in healthy donors. Findings of the study overall: According to a subsequent analysis, TCR clusters from the first cohort were inclined to appear together in the 120 validation repertoires. Reports indicated that the classifier achieved high specificity and sensitivity in diagnosing cytomegalovirus status.

With V trimmed by 4 bases and J by 4 bases, 4 bases remained unmatched. There are 15 residues in the CDR3. From germline, CDR1 is SGHRS and CDR2 YFSETQ. Comment on this clone: Its specificity is not known.

The assay was immunoSEQ multiplex PCR, and TCRdb's table has in-frame clones only and misses some. The sample lists 260,000 or so clones; about 87% were seen once. The donors were members of the roughly 120-subject validation cohort (separate from the roughly 660-subject first cohort). The sequencing sample was made of PBMCs. The rearrangement links TRBV5-1 to TRBJ2-7, with TRBD2 matching 14 bases. This receptor was obtained from a man younger than 30 in good health and CMV-seronegative. CDR3 in amino acids: CASSPGLAGAYEQYF. In DNA form, the CDR3 reads TGCGCCAGCAGCCCGGGACTAGCGGGGGCTTACGAGCAGTACTTC.